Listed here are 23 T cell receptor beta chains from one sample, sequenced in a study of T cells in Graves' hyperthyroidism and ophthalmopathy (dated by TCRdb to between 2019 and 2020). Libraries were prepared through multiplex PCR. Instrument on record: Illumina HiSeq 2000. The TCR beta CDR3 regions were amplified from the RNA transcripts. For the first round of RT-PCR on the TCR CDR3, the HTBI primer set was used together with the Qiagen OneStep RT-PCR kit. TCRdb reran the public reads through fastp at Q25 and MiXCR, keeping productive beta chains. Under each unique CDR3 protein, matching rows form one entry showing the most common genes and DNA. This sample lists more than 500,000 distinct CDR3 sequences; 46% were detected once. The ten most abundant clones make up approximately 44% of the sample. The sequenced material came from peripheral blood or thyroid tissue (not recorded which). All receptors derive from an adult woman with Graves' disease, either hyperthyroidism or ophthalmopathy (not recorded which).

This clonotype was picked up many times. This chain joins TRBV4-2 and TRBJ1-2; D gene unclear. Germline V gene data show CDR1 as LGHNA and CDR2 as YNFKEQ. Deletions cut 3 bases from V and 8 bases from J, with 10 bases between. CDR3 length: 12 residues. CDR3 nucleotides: TGTGCCAGCAGCCATACTAAGGGCGGCTACACCTTC. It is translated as CASSHTKGGYTF.

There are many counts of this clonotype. CDR3 loop: CASSSLTGTGGSGYTF. CDR3 DNA sequence: TGTGCCAGCAGTTCGCTGACCGGGACAGGGGGCTCTGGCTACACCTTC. The V and J genes are TRBV6-5 and TRBJ1-2; the match to TRBD1 covers 12 bases. The CDR3 is 16 amino acids. Germline trimming cut 4 bases from V and 7 bases from J; bases unmatched to any gene: 10. Germline V gives CDR1 MNHEY, CDR2 SVGAGI.

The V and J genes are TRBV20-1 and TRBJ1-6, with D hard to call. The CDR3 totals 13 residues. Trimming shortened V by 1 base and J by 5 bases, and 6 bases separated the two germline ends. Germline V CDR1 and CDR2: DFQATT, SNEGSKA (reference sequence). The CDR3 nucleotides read TGCAGTGCTAGAGGTCACGATAATTCACCCCTCCACTTT. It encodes CSARGHDNSPLHF.

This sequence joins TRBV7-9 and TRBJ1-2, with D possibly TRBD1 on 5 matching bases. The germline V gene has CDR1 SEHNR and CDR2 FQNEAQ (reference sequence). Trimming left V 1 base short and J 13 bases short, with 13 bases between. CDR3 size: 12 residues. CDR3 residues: CASSLGRGDGTF. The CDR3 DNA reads TGTGCCAGCAGCTTAGGCCGGGGCGACGGCACCTTC.

CDR3 sequence reads: CATGTGTGELFF. CDR3 nucleotides: TGCGCCACCGGGACAGGGACCGGGGAGCTGTTTTTT. J is TRBJ2-2 and V is TRBV5-1, with TRBD1 matching over 9 bases. This CDR3 region has 12 residues. J lost 5 bases, V lost 9 bases, and 2 bases had no gene match. The V gene's germline CDR1 is SGHRS and CDR2 YFSETQ.

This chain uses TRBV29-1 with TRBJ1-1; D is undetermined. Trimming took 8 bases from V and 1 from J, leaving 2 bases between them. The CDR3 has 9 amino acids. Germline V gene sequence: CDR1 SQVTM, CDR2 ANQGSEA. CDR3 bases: TGCAGCCAGAACACTGAAGCTTTCTTT. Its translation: CSQNTEAFF.

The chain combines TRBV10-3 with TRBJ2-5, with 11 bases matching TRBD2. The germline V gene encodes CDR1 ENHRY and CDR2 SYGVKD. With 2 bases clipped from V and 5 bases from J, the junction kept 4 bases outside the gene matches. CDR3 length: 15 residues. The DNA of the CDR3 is TGTGCCATCAGTGAGAGTCCTAGCGGGAGGGAGACCCAGTACTTC. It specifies CAISESPSGRETQYF.

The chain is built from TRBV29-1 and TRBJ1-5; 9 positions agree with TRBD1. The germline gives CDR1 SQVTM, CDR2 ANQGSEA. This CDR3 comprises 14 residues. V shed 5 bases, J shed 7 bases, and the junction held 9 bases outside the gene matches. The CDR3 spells CSVTGTGLGQPQHF. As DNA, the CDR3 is TGCAGCGTTACCGGGACAGGGCTCGGACAGCCCCAGCATTTT.

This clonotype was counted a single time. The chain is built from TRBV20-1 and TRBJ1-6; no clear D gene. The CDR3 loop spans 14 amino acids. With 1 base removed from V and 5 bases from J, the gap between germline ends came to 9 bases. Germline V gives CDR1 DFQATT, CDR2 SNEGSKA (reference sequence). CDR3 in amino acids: CSARGVGDNSPLHF. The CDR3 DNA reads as TGCAGTGCTAGAGGGGTTGGGGATAATTCACCCCTCCACTTT.

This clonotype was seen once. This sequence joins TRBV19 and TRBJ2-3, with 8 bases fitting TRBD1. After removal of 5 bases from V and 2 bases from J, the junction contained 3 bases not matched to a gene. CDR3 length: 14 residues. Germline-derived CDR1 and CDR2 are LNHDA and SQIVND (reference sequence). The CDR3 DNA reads TGTGCCAGTAGTCCGACAGGGGCCACAGATACGCAGTATTTT. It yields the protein CASSPTGATDTQYF.

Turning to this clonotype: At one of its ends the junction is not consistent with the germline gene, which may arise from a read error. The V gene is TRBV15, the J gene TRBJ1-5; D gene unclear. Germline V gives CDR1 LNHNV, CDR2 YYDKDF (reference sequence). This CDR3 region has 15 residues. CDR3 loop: CASSLGRQVGQPQHF. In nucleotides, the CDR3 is TGTGCCAGCAGCTTAGGTAGGCAGGTTGGACAGCCCCAGCATTTT.

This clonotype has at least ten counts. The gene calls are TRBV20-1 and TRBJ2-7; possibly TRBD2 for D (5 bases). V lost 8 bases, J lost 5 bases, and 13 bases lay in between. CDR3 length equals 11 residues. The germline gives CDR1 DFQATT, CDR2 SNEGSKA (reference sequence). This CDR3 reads CSPSSGDEQYF. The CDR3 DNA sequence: TGCAGTCCATCGTCCGGGGACGAGCAGTACTTC.

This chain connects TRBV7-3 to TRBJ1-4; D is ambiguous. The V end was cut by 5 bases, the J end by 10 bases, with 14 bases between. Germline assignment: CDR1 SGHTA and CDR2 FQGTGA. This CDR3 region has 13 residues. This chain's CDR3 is CASSPYPEGKLFF. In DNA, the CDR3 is TGTGCCAGCAGCCCATACCCGGAGGGAAAACTGTTTTTT.

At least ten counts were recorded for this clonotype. CDR3 sequence: CASSEGPGQTQYF. CDR3 sequence (DNA): TGTGCCAGCAGTGAGGGTCCCGGACAGACCCAGTACTTC. V usage is TRBV6-1 and J usage is TRBJ2-5; no clear D. V lost 3 bases and J lost 6, with 11 bases in between. The CDR3 consists of 13 residues. The germline V gene encodes CDR1 MNHNS and CDR2 SASEGT.

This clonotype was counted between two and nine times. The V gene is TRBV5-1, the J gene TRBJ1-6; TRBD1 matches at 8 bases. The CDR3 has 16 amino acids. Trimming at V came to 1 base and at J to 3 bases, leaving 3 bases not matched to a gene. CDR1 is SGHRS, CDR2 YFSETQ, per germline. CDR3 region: CASSLSGTGYNSPLHF. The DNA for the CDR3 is TGCGCCAGCAGCTTGTCAGGGACAGGCTATAATTCACCCCTCCACTTT.

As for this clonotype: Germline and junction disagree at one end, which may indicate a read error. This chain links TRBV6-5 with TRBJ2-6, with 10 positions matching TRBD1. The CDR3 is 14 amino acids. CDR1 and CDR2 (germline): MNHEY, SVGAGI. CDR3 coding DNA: TGTGCCAGCAGTTACGCGGGACAGGGGAGCACTGAAGCTTTC. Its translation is CASSYAGQGSTEAF.

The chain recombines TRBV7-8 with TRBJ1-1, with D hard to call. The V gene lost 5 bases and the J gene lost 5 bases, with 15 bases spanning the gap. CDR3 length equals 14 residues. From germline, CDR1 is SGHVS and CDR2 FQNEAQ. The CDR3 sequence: CASSRGRVKTEAFF. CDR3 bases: TGTGCCAGCAGCCGCGGGAGGGTAAAAACTGAAGCTTTCTTT.

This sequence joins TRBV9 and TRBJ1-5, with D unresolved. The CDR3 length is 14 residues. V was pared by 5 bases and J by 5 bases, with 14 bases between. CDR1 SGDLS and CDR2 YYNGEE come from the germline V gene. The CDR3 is CASRRVPADQPQHF. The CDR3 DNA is TGTGCCAGCAGGAGAGTCCCGGCTGATCAGCCCCAGCATTTT.

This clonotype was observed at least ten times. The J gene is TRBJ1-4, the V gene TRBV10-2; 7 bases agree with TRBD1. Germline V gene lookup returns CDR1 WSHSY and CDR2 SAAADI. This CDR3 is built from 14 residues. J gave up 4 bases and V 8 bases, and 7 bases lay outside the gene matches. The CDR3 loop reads CASRGGQNNEKLFF. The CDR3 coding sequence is TGCGCCAGCCGAGGGGGACAGAATAATGAAAAACTGTTTTTT.

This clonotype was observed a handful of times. The CDR3 protein is CASSSTGKAGNTIYF. For the CDR3, the DNA is TGCGCCAGCAGCTCAACAGGGAAAGCTGGAAACACCATATATTTT. V usage is TRBV5-1 and J usage is TRBJ1-3; TRBD1 might be the D (6 bases). The CDR3 is 15 amino acids. The V end lost 3 bases, the J end lost 2 bases, and 12 bases lay between the germline ends. Looked up from germline, CDR1 is SGHRS and CDR2 is YFSETQ.

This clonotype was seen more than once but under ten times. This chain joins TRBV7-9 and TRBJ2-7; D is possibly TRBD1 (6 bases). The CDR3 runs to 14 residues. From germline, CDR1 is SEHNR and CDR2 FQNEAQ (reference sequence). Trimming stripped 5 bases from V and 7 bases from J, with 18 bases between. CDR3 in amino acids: CASSPADSLCEQYF. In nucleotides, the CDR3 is TGTGCCAGCAGCCCAGCGGACAGCCTTTGTGAGCAGTACTTC.

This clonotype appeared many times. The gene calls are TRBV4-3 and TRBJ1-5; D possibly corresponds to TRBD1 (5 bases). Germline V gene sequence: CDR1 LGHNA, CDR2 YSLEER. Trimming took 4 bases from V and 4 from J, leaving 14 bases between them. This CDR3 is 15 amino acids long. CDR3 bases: TGCGCCAGCAGCCGAGGGGCGGACCATAATCAGCCCCAGCATTTT. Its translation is CASSRGADHNQPQHF.

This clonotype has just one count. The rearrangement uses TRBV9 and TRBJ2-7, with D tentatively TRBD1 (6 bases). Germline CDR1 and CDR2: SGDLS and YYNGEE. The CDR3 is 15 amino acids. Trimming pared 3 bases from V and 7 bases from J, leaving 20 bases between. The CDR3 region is CASSESQGQMGEQYF. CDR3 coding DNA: TGTGCCAGCAGCGAATCACAGGGTCAGATGGGGGAGCAGTACTTC.